These 7 T cell receptor beta chains were all obtained from the same sample, sequenced in a study of Ad26.COV2.S vaccination and SARS-CoV-2 variants. This table comes from immunoSEQ multiplex PCR, and its TCRdb copy is limited to in-frame clones, with some not included. The sample carries hundreds of thousands of clones, about nine tenths recorded once. Treatment of the sample: over 15 received Ad26.COV2.S at low or high dose, single or two shots; several received placebo; per-sample allocation not given. After the first vaccine or placebo injection, samples were drawn on day 63. The sequenced sample was peripheral blood, obtained in a trial of Ad26.COV2.S vaccine versus placebo. The source is a person between 18 and 65 years old who received the Ad26.COV2.S COVID-19 vaccine or a placebo.

The chain carries TRBV5-1 and TRBJ2-5; the D is unclear. The germline gives CDR1 SGHRS, CDR2 YFSETQ. The length of the CDR3 is 14 residues. Trimming cost V 0 bases and J 2 bases, with 8 bases left between them. The CDR3 DNA sequence: TGCGCCAGCAGCTTGGGTATCGTACAAGAGACCCAGTACTTC. Its protein is CASSLGIVQETQYF.

This clone appeared a single time. V gene TRBV7-9 combines with J gene TRBJ2-7, with no clear D. Deletions cut 6 bases from V and 7 bases from J, with 13 bases between. This CDR3 contains 12 residues. CDR1 SEHNR and CDR2 FQNEAQ come from the germline V gene (reference sequence). The CDR3 DNA reads TGTGCCAGCAGGTCGGCCCCCTCGGAGCAGTACTTC. Encoded protein: CASRSAPSEQYF.

This chain uses TRBV10-3 with TRBJ2-5, with D possibly matching TRBD2 (5 bases). The germline V and J ends were trimmed by 6 bases and 3 bases, with 17 bases remaining between them. The CDR3 has 15 amino acids. Germline V gene data show CDR1 as ENHRY and CDR2 as SYGVKD. The DNA of the CDR3 is TGTGCCATCAGAGCTCTCGGGGTTAGGGAAGAGACCCAGTACTTC. This sequence encodes CAIRALGVREETQYF.

The sample holds one count of this clone. The chain links TRBV13 to TRBJ2-7; the match to TRBD2 covers 7 bases. The CDR3 contains 14 residues. Germline V lookup: CDR1 PRHDT, CDR2 FYEKMQ (reference sequence). After removal of 5 bases from V and 5 bases from J, the junction contained 9 bases not matched to a gene. CDR3 protein: CASSPGLGVNEQYF. The CDR3 region has the DNA TGTGCCAGCAGCCCCGGACTAGGTGTCAACGAGCAGTACTTC.

The chain joins TRBV6-5 to TRBJ2-3; D is possibly TRBD2 (5 bases). This CDR3 contains 11 residues. The V and J ends lost 9 bases and 3 bases respectively, with 7 bases between them. Germline V gene sequence: CDR1 MNHEY, CDR2 SVGAGI. CDR3: CASRRTDTQYF. The CDR3 region has the DNA TGTGCCAGTAGGAGGACAGATACGCAGTATTTT.

About this clone: This sample also contains other DNA sequences that code for the same CDR3. The chain recombines TRBV12-3 or TRBV12-4 with TRBJ1-1; D not resolved. The CDR3 consists of 11 residues. V lost 3 bases and J 5 bases, leaving 4 bases between the germline ends. The CDR3 reads CASSFGTEAFF. CDR3 nucleotide sequence: TGTGCCAGCAGTTTCGGGACTGAAGCTTTCTTT.

The gene calls are TRBV5-6 and TRBJ2-3; 9 nucleotides agree with TRBD1. With 0 bases clipped from V and 6 bases from J, the junction kept 2 bases outside the gene matches. Germline CDR1 is SGHDT and CDR2 is YYEEEE. The CDR3 totals 14 residues. CDR3 loop: CASSLAGTGDTQYF. For the CDR3, the DNA is TGTGCCAGCAGCTTGGCCGGGACAGGGGATACGCAGTATTTT. Supplemented by reference TRBV5-6 and TRBJ2-3, the full variable domain reads DAGVTQSPTHLIKTRGQQVTLRCSPKSGHDTVSWYQQALGQGPQFIFQYYEEEERQRGNFPDRFSGHQFPNYSSELNVNALLLGDSALYLCASSLAGTGDTQYFGPGTRLTVL.